This TCR beta chain was identified during a study of neurological immune-mediated disorders. Study conclusions and caveats: No expanded-clone CDR3 amino acid sequence recurred across subjects, suggesting private TCR-beta repertoires.

The cDNA came from 5'RACE with 10-nucleotide random UMIs. MiXCR was run by TCRdb on the 5' RACE reads, yielding one entry per CDR3 protein. The sample contains some 71,000 distinct CDR3 sequences, 10% of which appear only once. Sample time point: longitudinal time-point 1 (baseline). With 0 bases removed from V and 6 bases from J, the gap between germline ends came to 8 bases. From germline, CDR1 is SEHNR and CDR2 FQNEAQ (reference sequence). The CDR3 has 13 amino acids. In its sample, this clonotype was seen many times. Its antigen is not known. This clonotype was obtained from a man between 25 and 39 years old in good health. Sample: PBMCs. This chain connects TRBV7-9 to TRBJ1-1, with unresolved D. CDR3 loop: CASSLAPNPEAFF. CDR3 DNA sequence: TGTGCCAGCAGCTTAGCCCCCAATCCTGAAGCTTTCTTT.